The 32 T cell receptor beta chains below were found in one sample sequenced in a study of regulatory T cells in long-lasting Graves disease. Time point indicated: newly diagnosed GD, antithyroid drugs for less than 3 months. TCR sequences were obtained from RNA taken from PBMCs. Through Arm-PCR of CDR3 regions and iRepertoire HTBI primers, TCR beta libraries were built. Each CDR3 protein gets one entry after TCRdb re-called the multiplex PCR reads with MiXCR. The sample yields 200,000 to 250,000 distinct CDR3 sequences, roughly 20% seen once. These data were also reused for a study on T cells in Graves' hyperthyroidism and ophthalmopathy.

The sequencing here drew on peripheral blood mononuclear cells (PBMCs), taken at new diagnosis, from a patient treated with antithyroid drugs. These TCRs come from a woman aged 25 to 45 with Graves disease.

This clonotype has ten or more counts. The chain couples TRBV27 to TRBJ2-7, with unresolved D. Per germline, CDR1 MNHEY and CDR2 SMNVEV (reference sequence). V lost 7 bases to trimming and J lost 2 bases, with 15 bases between them. This CDR3 is built from 14 residues. CDR3 DNA sequence: TGTGCCAGCAAAGTCGGACGGGCCCCCTACGAGCAGTACTTC. It yields the protein CASKVGRAPYEQYF.

Of note for this clonotype: Given a far larger clone just one base away, this is likely a sequencing read error. The V call is TRBV9, the J call TRBJ1-2; possibly TRBD1 for D (5 bases). Germline V gene sequence: CDR1 SGDLS, CDR2 YYNGEE. The V end was cut by 4 bases, the J end by 6 bases, with 16 bases between. CDR3 length equals 14 residues. CDR3 amino acids: CASSPVRDYNGYTF. The CDR3 DNA reads TGTGCCAGCAGCCCGGTCCGGGACTACAATGGCTACACCTTC.

The rearrangement uses TRBV4-2 and TRBJ1-2; tentative D call: TRBD1 (6 bases). V shed 4 bases and J shed 4 bases, with 13 bases lying between them. The CDR3 runs to 14 residues. Looked up from germline, CDR1 is LGHNA and CDR2 is YNFKEQ. The CDR3 region is CASSPLDRPYGYTF. DNA for the CDR3: TGTGCCAGCAGCCCGCTCGACAGGCCCTATGGCTACACCTTC.

The V call is TRBV20-1, the J call TRBJ2-7; D unclear. Germline V CDR1 and CDR2: DFQATT, SNEGSKA (reference sequence). The CDR3 contains 14 residues. With 1 base removed from V and 1 base from J, the gap between germline ends came to 11 bases. The CDR3 coding sequence is TGCAGTGCTAGAGGGTCGGCTGTATCCTACGAGCAGTACTTC. Amino acid sequence: CSARGSAVSYEQYF.

This clonotype showed up many times. The V call is TRBV2, the J call TRBJ2-1; a weak D match, TRBD1 (6 bases). Germline loops: CDR1 SNHLY, CDR2 FYNNEI. V dropped 4 bases and J dropped 0 bases, with 7 bases sitting between them. This CDR3 spans 14 amino acids. The CDR3 DNA sequence: TGTGCCAGCAGTGTACAGGGCTCCTACAATGAGCAGTTCTTC. Its translation: CASSVQGSYNEQFF.

This clonotype was seen at least ten times. This chain links TRBV6-1 with TRBJ1-5; 8 bases align to TRBD1. With V trimmed by 7 bases and J by 1 base, 6 bases remained unmatched. There are 15 residues in the CDR3. CDR1 MNHNS and CDR2 SASEGT come from the germline V gene. This CDR3 is CASTDRGGSNQPQHF. DNA of the CDR3: TGTGCCAGCACTGACAGGGGCGGCAGCAATCAGCCCCAGCATTTT.

Comment on this clonotype: One base away lies a much larger clone, so this may be a sequencing read error. The J gene is TRBJ1-1, the V gene TRBV6-2 or TRBV6-3; perhaps TRBD1 as D (5 bases). Trimming stripped 5 bases from V and 1 base from J, with 8 bases between. Germline V lookup: CDR1 MNHEY, CDR2 SVGEGT. The CDR3 spans 13 residues. This chain's CDR3 is CASSAGANTEAFF. The CDR3 region has the DNA TGTGCCAGCAGTGCCGGGGCGAACACTGAAGCTTTCTTT.

This chain connects TRBV4-1 to TRBJ2-1, with 9 bases matching TRBD1. Trimming at V came to 0 bases and at J to 7 bases, leaving 7 bases not matched to a gene. Germline lookup yields CDR1 MGHRA and CDR2 YSYEKL. The CDR3 has 16 amino acids. DNA of the CDR3: TGCGCCAGCAGCCAAGACGGGACAGGGAATTGGAATGAGCAGTTCTTC. Translation gives CASSQDGTGNWNEQFF.

V usage is TRBV20-1 and J usage is TRBJ2-7, with D perhaps TRBD1 (6 bases). Germline V lookup: CDR1 DFQATT, CDR2 SNEGSKA (reference sequence). V was pared by 3 bases and J by 3 bases, with 9 bases between. This CDR3 is built from 12 residues. The CDR3 DNA sequence: TGCAGTGCTAGGGGACACGGCTACGAGCAGTACTTC. Translation gives CSARGHGYEQYF.

This clonotype has at least ten counts. The J gene is TRBJ1-5, the V gene TRBV30; D possibly corresponds to TRBD1 (6 bases). Germline V gene data show CDR1 as GTSNPN and CDR2 as SVGIG (reference sequence). The V end was cut by 5 bases, the J end by 4 bases, with 15 bases between. The CDR3 has 14 amino acids. As DNA, the CDR3 is TGTGCCTGGCAAGGGAGGGACATGAATCAGCCCCAGCATTTT. This codes for CAWQGRDMNQPQHF.

The sample holds many counts of this clonotype. The J gene is TRBJ2-3, the V gene TRBV7-9, with 7 nucleotides matching TRBD2. The CDR3 has 15 amino acids. Trimming cost V 5 bases and J 5 bases; bases outside gene matches: 10. Germline values: CDR1 SEHNR, CDR2 FQNEAQ (reference sequence). The CDR3 coding sequence is TGTGCCAGCAGCCCCCAAGCGGGACCGCGAGATACGCAGTATTTT. Encoded protein: CASSPQAGPRDTQYF.

This clonotype has a handful of counts. The rearrangement uses TRBV14 and TRBJ2-1, with 7 nucleotides matching TRBD2. V lost 1 base, J lost 0 bases, and 0 bases stayed unmatched. The CDR3 loop spans 15 amino acids. Germline values: CDR1 SGHDN, CDR2 FVKESK. CDR3 nucleotides: TGTGCCAGCAGCCAAGGACTAGCCTCCTACAATGAGCAGTTCTTC. Encoded protein: CASSQGLASYNEQFF.

This clonotype was found many times. This sequence joins TRBV24-1 and TRBJ1-2, with a tentative D call TRBD1 (5 bases). The CDR3 has 12 residues. Trimming removed 5 bases from V and 4 bases from J, with 7 bases in between. Germline lookup yields CDR1 KGHDR and CDR2 SFDVKD. CDR3 sequence reads: CATSVGTYGYTF. The CDR3 DNA is TGTGCCACCAGTGTAGGGACCTATGGCTACACCTTC.

This clonotype was seen a handful of times. Mismatch with germline at one junction end may stem from a read error. The genes are TRBV5-1 and TRBJ1-3; unclear D gene. From germline, CDR1 is SGHRS and CDR2 YFSETQ. CDR3 length equals 12 residues. CDR3 sequence: CVSSFPGNTIYF. For the CDR3, the DNA is TGCGTCAGCAGCTTTCCAGGAAACACCATATATTTT.

There are many counts of this clonotype. This chain uses TRBV7-6 with TRBJ2-1, with D perhaps matching TRBD1 (6 bases). Looked up from germline, CDR1 is SGHVS and CDR2 is FNYEAQ. The length of the CDR3 is 15 residues. The V and J ends lost 4 bases and 9 bases respectively, with 19 bases between them. The CDR3 DNA reads as TGTGCCAGCAGCTCCAGCCCAGGGGTCCGGGCTGAGCAGTTCTTC. It yields the protein CASSSSPGVRAEQFF.

The table lists this clonotype with many counts. V and J are TRBV4-1 and TRBJ1-6; TRBD1 matches at 8 bases. V was pared by 3 bases and J by 7 bases, with 5 bases of the junction left unmatched. This CDR3 has 15 amino acids. The V gene's germline CDR1 is MGHRA and CDR2 YSYEKL. The CDR3 region is CASSQDDRGNSPLHF. In DNA form, the CDR3 reads TGCGCCAGCAGCCAGGACGACAGGGGCAATTCACCCCTCCACTTT.

The V gene is TRBV20-1, the J gene TRBJ1-6; TRBD1 might be the D (5 bases). Germline lookup yields CDR1 DFQATT and CDR2 SNEGSKA (reference sequence). The CDR3 sequence is 14 residues long. The CDR3 nucleotides read TGCACCGTGGGGACCGGAACCGATAATTCACCCCTCCACTTT. Its protein product is CTVGTGTDNSPLHF.

The V and J genes are TRBV28 and TRBJ1-2; D perhaps matches TRBD1 (5 bases). The germline CDR1 and CDR2 sequences are MDHEN and SYDVKM. The CDR3 contains 13 residues. With 6 bases removed from V and 3 bases from J, the gap between germline ends came to 11 bases. CDR3 region: CASRGREDYGYTF. Here the CDR3 DNA reads TGTGCCAGCAGAGGCAGGGAGGACTATGGCTACACCTTC.

The chain is built from TRBV27 and TRBJ2-7; a weak D match, TRBD2 (6 bases). V lost 3 bases and J 3 bases, leaving 12 bases between the germline ends. Germline V CDR1 and CDR2: MNHEY, SMNVEV (reference sequence). The CDR3 runs to 14 residues. DNA of the CDR3: TGTGCCAGCAGTTTTGGCGGGATCAACTACGAGCAGTACTTC. Translated, it gives CASSFGGINYEQYF.

In the case of this clonotype: The junction departs from germline at one end; a sequencing error may be responsible. The chain uses TRBV5-5 and TRBJ1-5; no reliable D call. The CDR3 extends over 14 amino acids. Germline CDR1 and CDR2: SGHKS and YYEKEE (reference sequence). The CDR3 loop reads CASSLGPENRPQHF. CDR3 nucleotides: TGTGCCAGCAGCTTGGGCCCGGAGAATCGGCCCCAGCATTTT. The full variable domain, in which reference TRBV5-5 and TRBJ1-5 provide the parts outside the CDR3, is DAGVTQSPTHLIKTRGQQVTLRCSPISGHKSVSWYQQVLGQGPQFIFQYYEKEERGRGNFPDRFSARQFPNYSSELNVNALLLGDSALYLCASSLGPENRPQHFGDGTRLSIL.

V is TRBV20-1 and J is TRBJ2-7; 8 bases fit TRBD2. The CDR3 totals 16 residues. Trimming removed 1 base from V and 3 bases from J; junction bases left unmatched: 11. Germline CDR1 and CDR2: DFQATT and SNEGSKA (reference sequence). The CDR3 DNA follows: TGCAGTGCTAGAGTCGGGAGGGGGGGAACTTACTACGAGCAGTACTTC. It yields the protein CSARVGRGGTYYEQYF.

This clonotype showed up many times. The chain couples TRBV28 to TRBJ1-1; D uncertain. Germline values: CDR1 MDHEN, CDR2 SYDVKM. Trimming shortened V by 5 bases and J by 3 bases, and 13 bases separated the two germline ends. This CDR3 region has 14 residues. In DNA form, the CDR3 reads TGTGCCAGCAGTATTCGGCCTGATGACACTGAAGCTTTCTTT. Residues: CASSIRPDDTEAFF.

This clonotype was seen many times. The DNA of the CDR3 is TGTGCCTGGATGCCCGTGAGGCTAGCGGGGGCCACAGATACGCAGTATTTT. Residues: CAWMPVRLAGATDTQYF. V is TRBV30 and J is TRBJ2-3; TRBD2 matches at 10 bases. Losses at the gene ends were 4 bases for V and 2 bases for J; bases not matched to a gene: 12. This CDR3 is 17 amino acids long. The V gene's germline CDR1 is GTSNPN and CDR2 SVGIG (reference sequence).

This clonotype showed up just a few times. The chain carries TRBV20-1 and TRBJ2-3, with 10 positions matching TRBD1. The CDR3 extends over 13 amino acids. CDR1 and CDR2 (germline): DFQATT, SNEGSKA (reference sequence). The V gene end was trimmed by 3 bases and the J gene end by 3 bases; junction bases not matched to a gene: 0. The CDR3 DNA follows: TGCAGTGCTAGGGGACAGGGGACAGATACGCAGTATTTT. Its translation: CSARGQGTDTQYF.

This rearrangement joins TRBV11-2 to TRBJ2-3; 7 bases line up with TRBD2. The CDR3 contains 14 residues. With 3 bases clipped from V and 5 bases from J, the junction kept 5 bases outside the gene matches. Germline CDR1 and CDR2: SGHAT and FQNNGV. The CDR3 is CASSFVVAGDTQYF. The CDR3 coding sequence is TGTGCCAGCAGCTTTGTGGTAGCGGGAGATACGCAGTATTTT.

Many counts were recorded for this clonotype. This chain connects TRBV7-9 to TRBJ2-2, with a possible D match to TRBD1 (7 bases). From germline, CDR1 is SEHNR and CDR2 FQNEAQ (reference sequence). This CDR3 has 17 amino acids. Trimming pared 5 bases from V and 0 bases from J, leaving 16 bases between. CDR3 in amino acids: CASSPGDRRANTGELFF. CDR3 DNA: TGTGCCAGCAGCCCGGGGGACAGAAGAGCGAACACCGGGGAGCTGTTTTTT. Supplemented by reference TRBV7-9 and TRBJ2-2, the full variable domain reads DTGVSQNPRHKITKRGQNVTFRCDPISEHNRLYWYRQTLGQGPEFLTYFQNEAQLEKSRLLSDRFSAERPKGSFSTLEIQRTEQGDSAMYLCASSPGDRRANTGELFFGEGSRLTVL.

In its sample, this clonotype was seen many times. This sequence joins TRBV2 and TRBJ2-5, with a possible D match to TRBD1 (5 bases). Germline assignment: CDR1 SNHLY and CDR2 FYNNEI. V was clipped by 3 bases and J by 5 bases, with 10 bases between them. The CDR3 has 13 amino acids. The CDR3 protein is CASSESGLETQYF. CDR3 nucleotide sequence: TGTGCCAGCAGTGAGTCAGGGTTGGAGACCCAGTACTTC.

This clonotype was recorded at least ten times. The genes are TRBV28 and TRBJ2-7; D is unclear. The V end lost 3 bases, the J end lost 3 bases, and 6 bases lay between the germline ends. The length of the CDR3 is 12 residues. CDR1 and CDR2 from the germline V gene are MDHEN and SYDVKM. This chain's CDR3 is CASSLKGYEQYF. The CDR3, as DNA: TGTGCCAGCAGTTTGAAGGGCTACGAGCAGTACTTC.

This clonotype was counted ten times or more. This chain joins TRBV27 and TRBJ2-4; no clear D gene. V dropped 6 bases and J dropped 1 base, with 4 bases sitting between them. The germline gives CDR1 MNHEY, CDR2 SMNVEV (reference sequence). The CDR3 has 12 residues. The CDR3 DNA reads TGTGCCAGCAGCCCCGCCAAAAACATTCAGTACTTC. Its protein is CASSPAKNIQYF.

In this sample, this clonotype turned up many times. This chain connects TRBV20-1 to TRBJ2-3; D is uncertain. Trimming left V 7 bases short and J 2 bases short, with 7 bases between. In germline, CDR1 is DFQATT, CDR2 SNEGSKA (reference sequence). This CDR3 has 11 residues. The CDR3 region has the DNA TGCAGTGGAGGAGCCACAGATACGCAGTATTTT. This gives the protein CSGGATDTQYF.

The chain couples TRBV12-3 or TRBV12-4 to TRBJ1-1; tentative D call: TRBD1 (5 bases). Trimming took off 4 bases at V and 1 base at J, with 10 bases between the two ends. There are 14 residues in the CDR3. CDR3 coding DNA: TGTGCCAGCAGTTCGGACACCAGGAACACTGAAGCTTTCTTT. As protein: CASSSDTRNTEAFF.

The chain joins TRBV2 to TRBJ1-4; 7 nucleotides agree with TRBD1. V dropped 0 bases and J dropped 8; count of bases not matched to a gene: 6. Looked up from germline, CDR1 is SNHLY and CDR2 is FYNNEI. There are 15 residues in the CDR3. CDR3 amino acids: CASSEAGQQAEKLFF. CDR3 coding DNA: TGTGCCAGCAGTGAAGCGGGACAGCAGGCGGAAAAACTGTTTTTT.